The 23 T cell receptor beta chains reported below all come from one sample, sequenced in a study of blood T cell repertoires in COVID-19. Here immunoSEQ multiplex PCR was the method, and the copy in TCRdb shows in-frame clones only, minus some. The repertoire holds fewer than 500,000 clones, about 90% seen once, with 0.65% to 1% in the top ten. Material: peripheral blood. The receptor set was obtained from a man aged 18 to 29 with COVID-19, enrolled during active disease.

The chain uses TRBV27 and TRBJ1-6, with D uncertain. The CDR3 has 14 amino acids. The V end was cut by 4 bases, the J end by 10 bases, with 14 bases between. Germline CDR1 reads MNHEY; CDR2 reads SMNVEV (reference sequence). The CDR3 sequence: CASSWGGLGSPLHF. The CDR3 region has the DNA TGTGCCAGCAGTTGGGGAGGCCTAGGATCACCCCTCCACTTT.

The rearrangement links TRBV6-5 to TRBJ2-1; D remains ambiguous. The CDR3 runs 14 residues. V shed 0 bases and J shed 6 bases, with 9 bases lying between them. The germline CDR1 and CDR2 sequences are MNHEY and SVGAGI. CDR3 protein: CASSYSSVFNEQFF. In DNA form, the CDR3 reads TGTGCCAGCAGTTACTCTTCCGTGTTCAATGAGCAGTTCTTC.

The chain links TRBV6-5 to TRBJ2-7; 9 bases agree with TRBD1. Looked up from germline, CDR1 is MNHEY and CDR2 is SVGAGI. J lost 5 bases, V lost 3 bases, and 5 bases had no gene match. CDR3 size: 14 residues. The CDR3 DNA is TGTGCCAGCAGTTATGGGGACAGGGATGACGAGCAGTACTTC. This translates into CASSYGDRDDEQYF.

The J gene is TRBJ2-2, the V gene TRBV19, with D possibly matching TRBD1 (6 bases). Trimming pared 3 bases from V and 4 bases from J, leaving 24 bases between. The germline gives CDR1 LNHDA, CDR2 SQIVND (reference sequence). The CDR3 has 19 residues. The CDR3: CASSILLTGLFFPTGELFF. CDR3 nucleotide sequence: TGTGCCAGTAGTATCCTCTTGACAGGCCTCTTTTTCCCCACCGGGGAGCTGTTTTTT.

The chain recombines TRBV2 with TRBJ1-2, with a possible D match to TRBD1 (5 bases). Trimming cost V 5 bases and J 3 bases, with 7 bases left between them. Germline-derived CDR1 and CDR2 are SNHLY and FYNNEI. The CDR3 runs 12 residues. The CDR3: CASSSTDYGYTF. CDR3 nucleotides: TGTGCCAGCAGTTCGACAGACTATGGCTACACCTTC. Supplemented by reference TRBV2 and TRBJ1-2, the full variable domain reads EPEVTQTPSHQVTQMGQEVILRCVPISNHLYFYWYRQILGQKVEFLVSFYNNEISEKSEIFDDQFSVERPDGSNFTLKIRSTKLEDSAMYFCASSSTDYGYTFGSGTRLTVV.

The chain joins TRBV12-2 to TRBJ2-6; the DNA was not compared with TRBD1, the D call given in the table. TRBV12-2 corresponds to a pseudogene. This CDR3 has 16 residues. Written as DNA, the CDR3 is TGTGCAAGTCGCTCAGGCCAGATCTCTGGGGCCAACGTCCTGACTTTC. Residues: CASRSGQISGANVLTF.

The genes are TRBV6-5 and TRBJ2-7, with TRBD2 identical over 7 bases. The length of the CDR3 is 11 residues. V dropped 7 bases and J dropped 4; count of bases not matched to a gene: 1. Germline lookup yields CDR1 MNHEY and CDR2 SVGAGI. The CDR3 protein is CASTGGYEQYF. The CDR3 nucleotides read TGTGCCAGCACGGGGGGATACGAGCAGTACTTC.

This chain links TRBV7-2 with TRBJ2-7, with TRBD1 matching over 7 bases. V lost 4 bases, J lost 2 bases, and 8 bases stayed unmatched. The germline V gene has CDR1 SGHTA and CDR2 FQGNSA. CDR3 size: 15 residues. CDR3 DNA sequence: TGTGCCAGCAGCTCCGGACAGGATTTAACCTACGAGCAGTACTTC. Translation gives CASSSGQDLTYEQYF.

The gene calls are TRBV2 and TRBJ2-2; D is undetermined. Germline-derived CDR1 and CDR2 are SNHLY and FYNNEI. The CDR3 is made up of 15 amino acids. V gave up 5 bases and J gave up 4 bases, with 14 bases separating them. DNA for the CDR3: TGTGCCAGCAGTTCGGAAGAAGCAGGCACCGGGGAGCTGTTTTTT. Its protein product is CASSSEEAGTGELFF.

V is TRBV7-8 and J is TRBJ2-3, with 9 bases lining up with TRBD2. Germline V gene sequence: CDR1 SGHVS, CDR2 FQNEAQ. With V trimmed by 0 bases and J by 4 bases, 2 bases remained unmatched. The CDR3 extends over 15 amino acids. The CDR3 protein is CASSLASGRADTQYF. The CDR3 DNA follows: TGTGCCAGCAGCTTAGCTAGCGGGAGAGCAGATACGCAGTATTTT.

The CDR3 DNA is TGTGCCAGCAGTCTAAGACAGGGGAGTAGCGAGCAGTACTTC. Protein sequence: CASSLRQGSSEQYF. The J gene is TRBJ2-7, the V gene TRBV6-5, with 8 bases aligning to TRBD1. The germline CDR1 and CDR2 sequences are MNHEY and SVGAGI. The CDR3 extends over 14 amino acids. V was clipped by 5 bases and J by 6 bases; unmatched bases: 9.

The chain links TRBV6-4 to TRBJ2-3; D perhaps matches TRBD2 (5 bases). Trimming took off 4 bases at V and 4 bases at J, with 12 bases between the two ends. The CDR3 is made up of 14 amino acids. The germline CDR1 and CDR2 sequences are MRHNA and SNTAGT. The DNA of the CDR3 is TGTGCCAGCAGTGCTTTAACCGGGGCAGATACGCAGTATTTT. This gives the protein CASSALTGADTQYF.

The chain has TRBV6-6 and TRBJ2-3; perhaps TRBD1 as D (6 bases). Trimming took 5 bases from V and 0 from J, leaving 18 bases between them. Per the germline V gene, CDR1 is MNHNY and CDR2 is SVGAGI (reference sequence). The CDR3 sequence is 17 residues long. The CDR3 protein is CASSLRTDSSSTDTQYF. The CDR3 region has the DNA TGTGCCAGCAGTCTACGGACAGACAGCTCTAGCACAGATACGCAGTATTTT.

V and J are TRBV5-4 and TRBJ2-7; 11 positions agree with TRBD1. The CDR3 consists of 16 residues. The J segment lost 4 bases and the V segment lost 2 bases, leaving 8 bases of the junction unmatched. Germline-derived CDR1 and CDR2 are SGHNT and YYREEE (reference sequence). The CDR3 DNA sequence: TGTGCCAGCAGCTTTTTAGGGACAGGGGGTCCTTACGAGCAGTACTTC. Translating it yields CASSFLGTGGPYEQYF.

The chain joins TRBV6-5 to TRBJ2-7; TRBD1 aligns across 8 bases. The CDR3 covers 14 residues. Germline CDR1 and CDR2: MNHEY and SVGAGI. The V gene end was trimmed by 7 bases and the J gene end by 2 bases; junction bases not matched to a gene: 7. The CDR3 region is CASTLGQATYEQYF. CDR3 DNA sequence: TGTGCCAGCACCCTGGGACAGGCAACCTACGAGCAGTACTTC.

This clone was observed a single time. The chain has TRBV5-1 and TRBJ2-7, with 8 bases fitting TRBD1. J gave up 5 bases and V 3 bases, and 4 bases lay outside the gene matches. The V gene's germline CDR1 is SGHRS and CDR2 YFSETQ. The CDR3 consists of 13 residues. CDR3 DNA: TGCGCCAGCAGCTACACAGGGGGTGACGAGCAGTACTTC. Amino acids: CASSYTGGDEQYF.

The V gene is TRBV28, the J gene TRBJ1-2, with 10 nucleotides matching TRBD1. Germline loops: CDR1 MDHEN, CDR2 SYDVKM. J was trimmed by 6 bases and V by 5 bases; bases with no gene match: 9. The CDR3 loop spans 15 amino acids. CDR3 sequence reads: CASSPTGTGEDGYTF. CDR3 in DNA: TGTGCCAGCAGTCCCACCGGGACAGGGGAGGATGGCTACACCTTC.

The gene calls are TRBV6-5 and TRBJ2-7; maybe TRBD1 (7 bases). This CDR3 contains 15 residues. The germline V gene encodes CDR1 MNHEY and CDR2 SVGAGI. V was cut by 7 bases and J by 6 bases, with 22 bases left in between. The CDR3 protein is CASTPPEGALSEQYF. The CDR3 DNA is TGTGCCAGCACCCCCCCGGAGGGGGCGCTTAGCGAGCAGTACTTC.

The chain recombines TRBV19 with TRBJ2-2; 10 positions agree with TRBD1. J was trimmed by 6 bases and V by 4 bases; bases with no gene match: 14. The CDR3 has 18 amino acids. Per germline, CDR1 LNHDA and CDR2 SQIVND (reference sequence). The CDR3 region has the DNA TGTGCCAGTAGTACCCTGGGACAGGGGAGACTAAAGGCCGGGGAGCTGTTTTTT. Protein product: CASSTLGQGRLKAGELFF. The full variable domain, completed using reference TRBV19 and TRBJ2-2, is DGGITQSPKYLFRKEGQNVTLSCEQNLNHDAMYWYRQDPGQGLRLIYYSQIVNDFQKGDIAEGYSVSREKKESFPLTVTSAQKNPTAFYLCASSTLGQGRLKAGELFFGEGSRLTVL.

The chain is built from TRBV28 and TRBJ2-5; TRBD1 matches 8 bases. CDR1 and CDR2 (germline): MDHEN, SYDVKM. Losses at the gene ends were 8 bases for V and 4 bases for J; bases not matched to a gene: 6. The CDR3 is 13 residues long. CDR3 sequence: CASSSGQVETQYF. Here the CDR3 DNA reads TGTGCCAGCTCCTCGGGACAGGTAGAGACCCAGTACTTC.

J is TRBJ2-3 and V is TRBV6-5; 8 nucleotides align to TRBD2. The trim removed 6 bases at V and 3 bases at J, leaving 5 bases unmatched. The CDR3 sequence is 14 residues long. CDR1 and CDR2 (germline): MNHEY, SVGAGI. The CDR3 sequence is CASSPRGGTDTQYF. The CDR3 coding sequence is TGTGCCAGCAGCCCCCGGGGGGGAACAGATACGCAGTATTTT.

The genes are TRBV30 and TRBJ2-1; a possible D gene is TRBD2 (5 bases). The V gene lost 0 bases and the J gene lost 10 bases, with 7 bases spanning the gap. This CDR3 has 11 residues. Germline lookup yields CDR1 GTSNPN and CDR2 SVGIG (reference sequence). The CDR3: CAWSVADEQFF. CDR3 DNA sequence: TGTGCCTGGAGTGTAGCGGACGAGCAGTTCTTC. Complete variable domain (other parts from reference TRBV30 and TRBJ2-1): SQTIHQWPATLVQPVGSPLSLECTVEGTSNPNLYWYRQAAGRGLQLLFYSVGIGQISSEVPQNLSASRPQDRQFILSSKKLLLSDSGFYLCAWSVADEQFFGPGTRLTVL.

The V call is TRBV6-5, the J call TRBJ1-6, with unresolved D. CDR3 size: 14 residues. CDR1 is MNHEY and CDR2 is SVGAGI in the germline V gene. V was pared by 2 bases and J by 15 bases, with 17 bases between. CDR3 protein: CASSYGAVGIHLHF. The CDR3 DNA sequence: TGTGCCAGCAGTTACGGAGCGGTGGGTATACACCTCCACTTT.